This TCR beta chain is drawn from a study of post-analysis software for immune sequencing data. Unique-molecular-identifier-tagged TCR beta cDNA libraries were used. TCRdb re-called the PCR reads with MiXCR, one entry per CDR3 protein. This table holds some 690,000 distinct CDR3 sequences, 30% found once. Notes on the study in general: Five or six TRBV segments, TRBV5-6, TRBV5-1 and TRBV20-1 among them, were found more frequent in patients than controls. Controls showed significantly higher normalized Chao1 diversity than did multiple sclerosis patients.

The germline V gene encodes CDR1 SGHTA and CDR2 FQGNSA. The CDR3 is made up of 13 amino acids. Deletions cut 2 bases from V and 5 bases from J, with 7 bases between. Comment on this clonotype: Its target is unknown.

Source material: blood. This clonotype originated in a girl between 5 and 17 years old with multiple sclerosis. V usage is TRBV7-2 and J usage is TRBJ1-5; D ambiguous. CDR3: CASSLHGDQPQHF. Written as DNA, the CDR3 is TGTGCCAGCAGCTTACATGGGGATCAGCCCCAGCATTTT.